The clone carrying this T cell receptor (beta chain) was seen repeatedly, ten times or more. The antigen is undetermined. All patients reached thyroid surgery having received no treatment beforehand. This entry comes from a study of metastatic and nonmetastatic thyroid tumors. Study-wide background: A comparison of repertoires was made across blood and tumor or nodule tissue from malignant and benign thyroid patients.

Authors' methods: For papillary thyroid cancer, a distant-metastasis classifier was constructed from CDR3 differences observed across clinicopathological groups. Via MiXCR, TCRdb re-called the PCR reads. In this record, the V and J calls reflect TCRdb's handling and not the investigators' own analysis. The sample has approximately 69,000 clones; 14% are singletons. Study-wide results and caveats: Significantly greater TCR beta diversity was reportedly found in malignant thyroid tumors than in benign nodules (in blood and tumor).

Trimming took 0 bases from V and 2 from J, leaving 7 bases between them. There are 14 residues in the CDR3. Germline CDR1 is LNHDA and CDR2 is SQIVND (reference sequence). The TCR originated in a male donor with papillary thyroid cancer or a benign thyroid nodule (not recorded which). Some clones in this sample may be carry-over from other donors' samples. The genes are TRBV19 and TRBJ2-5; no reliable D call. Source material: blood. The CDR3 is CASSIDPGQETQYF. The CDR3 DNA is TGTGCCAGTAGTATAGATCCCGGGCAAGAGACCCAGTACTTC.